A single sample gave rise to the 24 T cell receptor beta chains below, sequenced in a study of T cell changes during pregnancy in multiple sclerosis. Profiling relied on immunoSEQ multiplex PCR, and the TCRdb table lists in-frame clones only, not all of them. The repertoire holds roughly 72,000 clones, around 94% seen once, with roughly 0.21% in the top ten. The specimen comprised CD4+ T cells from peripheral blood mononuclear cells, sampled before pregnancy. These receptors all come from a female donor with multiple sclerosis, enrolled in a pregnancy study.

The genes are TRBV2 and TRBJ2-7, with 9 bases lining up with TRBD2. J was trimmed by 1 base and V by 0 bases; bases with no gene match: 4. The CDR3 length is 16 residues. The germline V gene has CDR1 SNHLY and CDR2 FYNNEI. DNA of the CDR3: TGTGCCAGCAGTGAAGCGGGCGGGGGGGCTTCCTACGAGCAGTACTTC. Protein sequence: CASSEAGGGASYEQYF.

The V call is TRBV10-3, the J call TRBJ2-6, with TRBD1 identical over 7 bases. The CDR3 has 17 residues. Germline V gene sequence: CDR1 ENHRY, CDR2 SYGVKD. Germline trimming cut 7 bases from V and 0 bases from J; bases unmatched to any gene: 9. In DNA, the CDR3 is TGTGCCATCAATGTTGAGACAGGGTCCTCTGGGGCCAACGTCCTGACTTTC. It is translated as CAINVETGSSGANVLTF.

This clone has only a few counts. The genes are TRBV29-1 and TRBJ1-1; 7 bases align to TRBD1. The germline V gene encodes CDR1 SQVTM and CDR2 ANQGSEA. With 3 bases clipped from V and 3 bases from J, the junction kept 4 bases outside the gene matches. The CDR3 consists of 13 residues. The CDR3 DNA is TGCAGCGTTGAGCAGGGGGGTTACACTGAAGCTTTCTTT. Translated, it gives CSVEQGGYTEAFF.

The chain combines TRBV4-1 with TRBJ1-6; 10 nucleotides match TRBD1. Germline V gives CDR1 MGHRA, CDR2 YSYEKL. This CDR3 has 15 amino acids. V lost 3 bases, J lost 9 bases, and 5 bases stayed unmatched. CDR3 protein: CASSQVGQGISPLHF. As DNA, the CDR3 is TGCGCCAGCAGCCAGGTGGGACAGGGGATTTCACCCCTCCACTTT.

V gene TRBV25-1 combines with J gene TRBJ2-5, with D possibly TRBD2 on 6 matching bases. The CDR3 has 12 residues. Germline loops: CDR1 MGHDK, CDR2 SYGVNS. V lost 6 bases and J lost 4, with 9 bases in between. The CDR3 DNA reads TGTGCCAGCAGAGGGACTCGAGAGACCCAGTACTTC. Encoded protein: CASRGTRETQYF.

This chain links TRBV2 with TRBJ2-5; the match to TRBD1 covers 7 bases. The CDR3 runs 13 residues. V was clipped by 7 bases and J by 1 base; unmatched bases: 3. Germline-derived CDR1 and CDR2 are SNHLY and FYNNEI. This CDR3 reads CASTGDSQETQYF. Written as DNA, the CDR3 is TGTGCCAGCACCGGGGACAGCCAAGAGACCCAGTACTTC.

This chain links TRBV19 with TRBJ1-5; 10 nucleotides align to TRBD1. Germline V lookup: CDR1 LNHDA, CDR2 SQIVND (reference sequence). V lost 7 bases, J lost 0 bases, and 6 bases stayed unmatched. The CDR3 extends over 16 amino acids. CDR3 in DNA: TGTGCCAGTACCCTGGGACAGGGGAGTAGCAATCAGCCCCAGCATTTT. Its protein product is CASTLGQGSSNQPQHF.

The chain is built from TRBV28 and TRBJ2-7; no reliable D call. The CDR3 is 12 residues long. The V gene's germline CDR1 is MDHEN and CDR2 SYDVKM. Trimming shortened V by 3 bases and J by 7 bases, and 10 bases separated the two germline ends. The CDR3 protein is CASSFSLREQYF. The DNA for the CDR3 is TGTGCCAGCAGTTTTTCGCTGCGGGAGCAGTACTTC.

This clone was seen a single time. In DNA form, the CDR3 reads TGTGCCAGCAGCTTAACAGGGACAGCAAACGAGCAGTACTTC. Protein: CASSLTGTANEQYF. The chain uses TRBV7-2 and TRBJ2-7; TRBD1 matches 7 bases. Trimming at V came to 2 bases and at J to 5 bases, leaving 6 bases not matched to a gene. The CDR3 is 14 residues long. Per germline, CDR1 SGHTA and CDR2 FQGNSA.

The chain recombines TRBV6-6 with TRBJ1-5; perhaps TRBD1 as D (6 bases). V dropped 5 bases and J dropped 5 bases, with 13 bases sitting between them. CDR1 and CDR2 (germline): MNHNY, SVGAGI (reference sequence). The CDR3 has 14 residues. CDR3 nucleotides: TGTGCCAGCAGTACGGACAGACTCGATCAGCCCCAGCATTTT. Translated, it gives CASSTDRLDQPQHF.

This sequence joins TRBV5-1 and TRBJ2-1; TRBD1 agrees at 7 bases. The CDR3 contains 16 residues. Germline V CDR1 and CDR2: SGHRS, YFSETQ. Trimming cost V 5 bases and J 4 bases; bases outside gene matches: 12. DNA of the CDR3: TGCGCCAGCAGAGAGGGGGCAGGGCGGGCTTACAATGAGCAGTTCTTC. It encodes CASREGAGRAYNEQFF. Using reference TRBV5-1 and TRBJ2-1 for the parts outside the CDR3, the full variable domain is KAGVTQTPRYLIKTRGQQVTLSCSPISGHRSVSWYQQTPGQGLQFLFEYFSETQRNKGNFPGRFSGRQFSNSRSEMNVSTLELGDSALYLCASREGAGRAYNEQFFGPGTRLTVL.

The genes are TRBV5-1 and TRBJ2-6, with D possibly matching TRBD2 (5 bases). This CDR3 has 16 amino acids. CDR1 SGHRS and CDR2 YFSETQ come from the germline V gene. The V end lost 0 bases, the J end lost 3 bases, and 10 bases lay between the germline ends. The chain's CDR3 is CASSLALGSGANVLTF. CDR3 nucleotides: TGCGCCAGCAGCTTGGCCTTAGGGAGTGGGGCCAACGTCCTGACTTTC.

V usage is TRBV10-3 and J usage is TRBJ2-7, with 7 positions matching TRBD1. The CDR3 runs 14 residues. The trim removed 6 bases at V and 5 bases at J, leaving 10 bases unmatched. Germline CDR1 and CDR2: ENHRY and SYGVKD. The CDR3 nucleotides are TGTGCCATCAGGGCTACAGGGGAAATCGACGAGCAGTACTTC. It is translated as CAIRATGEIDEQYF.

The rearrangement uses TRBV5-1 and TRBJ2-3, with TRBD2 identical over 7 bases. Germline trimming cut 0 bases from V and 3 bases from J; bases unmatched to any gene: 10. The germline gives CDR1 SGHRS, CDR2 YFSETQ. The length of the CDR3 is 17 residues. The CDR3 loop is CASSLGPQRGATDTQYF. DNA of the CDR3: TGCGCCAGCAGCTTGGGGCCCCAGCGGGGAGCTACAGATACGCAGTATTTT. The whole variable domain, filled in from reference TRBV5-1 and TRBJ2-3, reads KAGVTQTPRYLIKTRGQQVTLSCSPISGHRSVSWYQQTPGQGLQFLFEYFSETQRNKGNFPGRFSGRQFSNSRSEMNVSTLELGDSALYLCASSLGPQRGATDTQYFGPGTRLTVL.

The genes are TRBV2 and TRBJ1-2, with TRBD1 as a possible D gene (5 bases). Trimming removed 2 bases from V and 14 bases from J, with 21 bases in between. Per germline, CDR1 SNHLY and CDR2 FYNNEI. The CDR3 totals 14 residues. The CDR3 loop is CASSERQGIMATTF. Written as DNA, the CDR3 is TGTGCCAGCAGTGAACGTCAGGGAATTATGGCTACAACCTTC.

V is TRBV7-3 and J is TRBJ1-1; D might be TRBD1 (6 bases). CDR3 length: 14 amino acids. CDR1 SGHTA and CDR2 FQGTGA come from the germline V gene. The V and J ends lost 5 bases and 5 bases respectively, with 15 bases between them. The CDR3: CASSAAGAGTEAFF. The CDR3 region has the DNA TGTGCCAGCAGCGCCGCAGGGGCAGGGACTGAAGCTTTCTTT.

This chain joins TRBV19 and TRBJ2-2; TRBD1 matches at 9 bases. Germline V CDR1 and CDR2: LNHDA, SQIVND (reference sequence). After removal of 8 bases from V and 7 bases from J, the junction contained 5 bases not matched to a gene. This CDR3 is 13 amino acids long. The CDR3: CASQQGASGELFF. CDR3 DNA sequence: TGTGCCAGTCAACAGGGGGCTAGCGGGGAGCTGTTTTTT.

The rearrangement joins TRBV28 to TRBJ2-7; 9 bases match TRBD1. Germline V gene sequence: CDR1 MDHEN, CDR2 SYDVKM. The V and J ends lost 7 bases and 1 base, in that order; junction bases with no gene match: 8. CDR3 size: 15 residues. This chain's CDR3 is CASKTGGEQSYEQYF. For the CDR3, the DNA is TGTGCCAGCAAAACAGGGGGCGAACAGTCCTACGAGCAGTACTTC.

The chain combines TRBV2 with TRBJ1-1; D ambiguous. The germline CDR1 and CDR2 sequences are SNHLY and FYNNEI. The CDR3 consists of 14 residues. Between the trimmed V and J ends, which lost 1 base and 2 bases, there was a span of 8 bases. CDR3 coding DNA: TGTGCCAGCAGTGAAGGGAGCCCTAACACTGAAGCTTTCTTT. Amino acid sequence: CASSEGSPNTEAFF.

The chain uses TRBV2 and TRBJ1-4, with TRBD1 matching 8 bases. Germline V gives CDR1 SNHLY, CDR2 FYNNEI. This CDR3 region has 14 residues. The V gene end was trimmed by 8 bases and the J gene end by 2 bases; junction bases not matched to a gene: 4. The CDR3 region has the DNA TGTGCCAGCCACAGGGGGAGCACTAATGAAAAACTGTTTTTT. Protein: CASHRGSTNEKLFF.

This chain links TRBV27 with TRBJ2-2, with D maybe TRBD2 (6 bases). Germline V gene sequence: CDR1 MNHEY, CDR2 SMNVEV (reference sequence). The CDR3 consists of 16 residues. Trimming removed 5 bases from V and 1 base from J, with 14 bases in between. The chain's CDR3 is CASSPPGRMNTGELFF. CDR3 nucleotide sequence: TGTGCCAGCAGTCCCCCAGGGAGGATGAACACCGGGGAGCTGTTTTTT.

This chain joins TRBV5-1 and TRBJ2-7; 10 bases align to TRBD2. Per the germline V gene, CDR1 is SGHRS and CDR2 is YFSETQ. J was trimmed by 7 bases and V by 2 bases; bases with no gene match: 6. CDR3 length equals 14 residues. CDR3 coding DNA: TGCGCCAGCAGCTTTGGGCTAGCGGGAGAAGAGCAGTACTTC. Its protein is CASSFGLAGEEQYF.

The genes are TRBV20-1 and TRBJ1-4; D possibly corresponds to TRBD1 (6 bases). Germline CDR1 reads DFQATT; CDR2 reads SNEGSKA (reference sequence). With 7 bases removed from V and 8 bases from J, the gap between germline ends came to 11 bases. The CDR3 is 11 residues long. CDR3: CSGTGSEKLFF. CDR3 DNA: TGCAGTGGAACAGGGTCGGAAAAACTGTTTTTT.

The CDR3 DNA reads as TGCGCCAGCAGCTCCCTCCCATCGGGGTACAATGAGCAGTTCTTC. Translation gives CASSSLPSGYNEQFF. The V call is TRBV5-1, the J call TRBJ2-1; tentatively, D is TRBD2 (5 bases). This CDR3 contains 15 residues. CDR1 is SGHRS, CDR2 YFSETQ, per germline. V was trimmed by 3 bases and J by 4 bases, leaving 14 bases between them.